What follows describes a single TCR beta chain. The CDR3 is 15 amino acids. Germline CDR1 and CDR2: DFQATT and SNEGSKA (reference sequence). V was pared by 3 bases and J by 7 bases, with 19 bases between. The data were obtained in a study of blood T cell repertoires in COVID-19. Study in general: Acute and convalescent COVID-19 specimens originated in the United States, Italy and Spain.

Per the original data handling: Counts of nucleated cells, estimated from reference gene primer amplification, were obtained. Profiling relied on immunoSEQ multiplex PCR, and the TCRdb table lists in-frame clones only, not all of them. Clone size and V and J calls were adopted from that table, with D and trimming inferred from the DNA. The table has 200,000 to 250,000 clones, approximately 80% seen once. Sequenced: PBMCs or T cells enriched from blood (not recorded which). The rearrangement joins TRBV20-1 to TRBJ1-5; no clear D gene. This TCR was recovered from a woman aged 40 to 55 with acute COVID-19. CDR3: CSASVPIAVGQPQHF. The DNA of the CDR3 is TGCAGTGCTAGTGTCCCCATCGCCGTGGGCCAGCCCCAGCATTTT.